One sample yielded the 28 T cell receptor beta chains listed below, sequenced in a study of sequential checkpoint blockade in melanoma. Treatment defined: randomized to nivolumab then ipilimumab (arm A) or the reverse (arm B). Clones were read by immunoSEQ multiplex PCR, and TCRdb kept only the in-frame ones, dropping some. The table lists about 9,200 clones, approximately 23% of them singletons. Sequencing was performed on tumor tissue (inferred from file names), taken from a patient given nivolumab and ipilimumab in sequence. Every receptor here comes from a human donor with melanoma.

This clone was detected ten times or more. This chain joins TRBV11-3 and TRBJ1-5; D perhaps matches TRBD1 (6 bases). Trimming shortened V by 6 bases and J by 0 bases, and 15 bases separated the two germline ends. Germline CDR1 and CDR2: SGHNT and YENEEA. The CDR3 loop spans 16 amino acids. DNA for the CDR3: TGTGCCAGCAGTCGGGACATCTTCCGTAGCAATCAGCCCCAGCATTTT. This gives the protein CASSRDIFRSNQPQHF.

This clone was recorded a few times. The chain has TRBV30 and TRBJ1-1; possibly TRBD1 for D (5 bases). The CDR3 is made up of 14 amino acids. V was cut by 4 bases and J by 1 base, with 13 bases left in between. Germline CDR1 reads GTSNPN; CDR2 reads SVGIG (reference sequence). Written as DNA, the CDR3 is TGTGCCTGGATACCGGGACCATCGAACACTGAAGCTTTCTTT. Amino acid sequence: CAWIPGPSNTEAFF.

This chain links TRBV19 with TRBJ2-1, with D tentatively TRBD2 (5 bases). The CDR3 spans 15 residues. CDR1 is LNHDA and CDR2 is SQIVND in the germline V gene (reference sequence). V was trimmed by 3 bases and J by 7 bases, leaving 16 bases between them. The CDR3 loop reads CASSIFGERRNEQFF. The CDR3 DNA sequence: TGTGCCAGTAGTATTTTCGGGGAGCGGCGAAATGAGCAGTTCTTC.

This clone was observed a handful of times. The chain has TRBV12-5 and TRBJ1-5; perhaps TRBD1 as D (6 bases). This CDR3 comprises 14 residues. CDR1 is LGHNT and CDR2 is FRNRAP in the germline V gene. In nucleotides, the CDR3 is TGTGCCAGCAAGACCACAGGGTTCAATCAGCCCCAGCATTTT. Translated: CASKTTGFNQPQHF.

The chain carries TRBV19 and TRBJ2-1; 9 bases agree with TRBD1. The ends lost 8 bases at V and 8 bases at J; junction bases unmatched: 10. The CDR3 is 14 residues long. Germline V CDR1 and CDR2: LNHDA, SQIVND (reference sequence). CDR3 protein: CASSSGTGLHEQFF. Written as DNA, the CDR3 is TGTGCCAGTTCCTCGGGGACAGGGTTACATGAGCAGTTCTTC.

This clone was seen a handful of times. V gene TRBV6-7 combines with J gene TRBJ1-3; D is perhaps TRBD1 (5 bases). TRBV6-7 is placed among ORFs of uncertain function. The V gene lost 2 bases and the J gene lost 0 bases, with 8 bases spanning the gap. This CDR3 spans 15 amino acids. This chain's CDR3 is CASSYPGSSGNTIYF. The CDR3 nucleotides are TGTGCCAGCAGTTACCCAGGGTCCTCTGGAAACACCATATATTTT.

The chain uses TRBV11-3 and TRBJ2-3; possible D gene TRBD2, 7 bases. The ends were cut back, 4 bases at V and 3 bases at J, with 11 bases in the middle. Germline V gene lookup returns CDR1 SGHNT and CDR2 YENEEA. CDR3 size: 14 residues. The CDR3 nucleotides read TGTGCCAGCAGCTCGGGGGGCGGGACAGATACGCAGTATTTT. This codes for CASSSGGGTDTQYF.

This clone was seen a handful of times. The chain links TRBV28 to TRBJ1-2, with a weak D call TRBD1 (6 bases). Germline assignment: CDR1 MDHEN and CDR2 SYDVKM. V lost 2 bases, J lost 6 bases, and 16 bases lay in between. This CDR3 is 15 amino acids long. CDR3 protein: CASSLQGSRRNGYTF. The CDR3 DNA reads as TGTGCCAGCAGTTTACAGGGGTCCAGGAGGAATGGCTACACCTTC.

The chain has TRBV11-3 and TRBJ1-4, with D unclear. Trimming removed 4 bases from V and 4 bases from J, with 13 bases in between. CDR3 size: 15 residues. CDR1 SGHNT and CDR2 YENEEA come from the germline V gene. The CDR3 region has the DNA TGTGCCAGCAGCTCCACCGAGGTCGATAATGAAAAACTGTTTTTT. Its translation is CASSSTEVDNEKLFF.

Sample share makes this clone medium-sized. The chain combines TRBV5-1 with TRBJ1-3; 8 nucleotides line up with TRBD1. Germline values: CDR1 SGHRS, CDR2 YFSETQ. Trimming cost V 4 bases and J 0 bases; bases outside gene matches: 15. The CDR3 length is 19 residues. CDR3 sequence reads: CASSRQVGTGADSGNTIYF. In DNA form, the CDR3 reads TGCGCCAGCAGCCGCCAGGTGGGGACAGGTGCAGACTCTGGAAACACCATATATTTT.

This clone is labeled medium-sized (0.01 to 0.1%). This chain links TRBV6-8 with TRBJ1-5; no reliable D call. The CDR3 consists of 12 residues. Trimming shortened V by 6 bases and J by 0 bases, and 3 bases separated the two germline ends. CDR1 and CDR2 from the germline V gene are MNHGY and SAAAGT. CDR3 bases: TGTGCCAGCAGGGATAGCAATCAGCCCCAGCATTTT. This gives the protein CASRDSNQPQHF.

The chain has TRBV19 and TRBJ2-4, with unresolved D. Germline V gene data show CDR1 as LNHDA and CDR2 as SQIVND (reference sequence). V lost 6 bases and J lost 0, with 9 bases in between. The CDR3 covers 14 residues. The CDR3 DNA reads TGTGCCAGTAGCCCGGCCTCAGCCAAAAACATTCAGTACTTC. Its protein product is CASSPASAKNIQYF.

The sample holds a few counts of this clone. The rearrangement joins TRBV6-8 to TRBJ1-1; D is unclear. The ends were cut back, 2 bases at V and 1 base at J, with 11 bases in the middle. This CDR3 contains 15 residues. Looked up from germline, CDR1 is MNHGY and CDR2 is SAAAGT. In nucleotides, the CDR3 is TGTGCCAGCAGTTACGGAGGGCCGGGGAACACTGAAGCTTTCTTT. Protein sequence: CASSYGGPGNTEAFF.

This clone has only one observation. This chain links TRBV29-1 with TRBJ2-3; perhaps TRBD2 as D (6 bases). This CDR3 contains 16 residues. Trimming took 3 bases from V and 0 from J, leaving 16 bases between them. In germline, CDR1 is SQVTM, CDR2 ANQGSEA. The DNA for the CDR3 is TGCAGCGTTGATTCATGGGGAGGCGTTAGCACAGATACGCAGTATTTT. Its translation is CSVDSWGGVSTDTQYF.

This clone was detected many times. The rearrangement uses TRBV6-8 and TRBJ1-1, with TRBD1 as a possible D gene (5 bases). CDR1 and CDR2 (germline): MNHGY, SAAAGT. The V gene lost 4 bases and the J gene lost 5 bases, with 14 bases spanning the gap. The CDR3 has 14 residues. CDR3 coding DNA: TGTGCCAGCAGTTTCCGGGACTGGGGAACTGAAGCTTTCTTT. It yields the protein CASSFRDWGTEAFF.

This clone was seen a handful of times. This chain joins TRBV7-5 and TRBJ2-1; TRBD2, the table's D call, was not compared with the DNA. TRBV7-5 is tagged as a pseudogene. The CDR3 extends over 20 amino acids. DNA for the CDR3: TGTGCCAGCAGCTTGGGGTCCGGGACTAGGTTTGTTGCGAGGGAAGATGAGCAGTTCTTC. It translates to CASSLGSGTRFVAREDEQFF.

The rearrangement links TRBV6-8 to TRBJ2-7; TRBD1 matches 7 bases. V shed 0 bases, J shed 1 base, and the junction held 6 bases outside the gene matches. Germline V gives CDR1 MNHGY, CDR2 SAAAGT. The CDR3 consists of 16 residues. CDR3 nucleotides: TGTGCCAGCAGTTACTCGACAGGGAAGGAGTCCTACGAGCAGTACTTC. Protein product: CASSYSTGKESYEQYF.

The genes are TRBV5-1 and TRBJ1-2; weak D call: TRBD1 (5 bases). Germline CDR1 is SGHRS and CDR2 is YFSETQ. CDR3 length equals 16 residues. V dropped 0 bases and J dropped 4 bases, with 16 bases sitting between them. CDR3 loop: CASSLAAGSGTYGYTF. For the CDR3, the DNA is TGCGCCAGCAGCTTGGCTGCGGGGTCAGGGACCTATGGCTACACCTTC.

By sample fraction, this clone is medium-sized. The CDR3 DNA reads TGTGCCAGCAGCTTATTTTCAGGGGAGACCTACGAGCAGTACTTC. Its protein is CASSLFSGETYEQYF. The V and J genes are TRBV11-3 and TRBJ2-7, with D maybe TRBD1 (6 bases). Germline V lookup: CDR1 SGHNT, CDR2 YENEEA. The CDR3 totals 15 residues. Trimming took off 2 bases at V and 2 bases at J, with 13 bases between the two ends.

This clone was counted ten times or more. This chain uses TRBV11-3 with TRBJ2-2; 10 bases are shared with TRBD2. The V gene end was trimmed by 5 bases and the J gene end by 2 bases; junction bases not matched to a gene: 8. The CDR3 is made up of 17 amino acids. CDR1 and CDR2 from the germline V gene are SGHNT and YENEEA. This chain's CDR3 is CASSVSSGGTNTGELFF. CDR3 nucleotides: TGTGCCAGCAGCGTTTCTAGCGGGGGTACCAACACCGGGGAGCTGTTTTTT.

This clone was seen many times. V and J are TRBV11-3 and TRBJ1-1, with D unclear. Germline V lookup: CDR1 SGHNT, CDR2 YENEEA. V dropped 4 bases and J dropped 1 base, with 13 bases sitting between them. The CDR3 is made up of 15 amino acids. The CDR3 bases are TGTGCCAGCAGCTCCCCGGACCTCCGGAACACTGAAGCTTTCTTT. Amino acid sequence: CASSSPDLRNTEAFF.

This clone was counted a few times. DNA for the CDR3: TGTGCCAGCAGCCGCCCGGGACACCGAGCTAACTATGGCTACACCTTC. Translated, it gives CASSRPGHRANYGYTF. The chain combines TRBV11-3 with TRBJ1-2, with D possibly matching TRBD1 (6 bases). Trimming removed 5 bases from V and 0 bases from J, with 16 bases in between. The CDR3 sequence is 16 residues long. Germline values: CDR1 SGHNT, CDR2 YENEEA.

This rearrangement joins TRBV9 to TRBJ1-2; TRBD1 matches at 12 bases. The CDR3 sequence is 17 residues long. The germline V gene encodes CDR1 SGDLS and CDR2 YYNGEE. The V and J ends lost 4 bases and 3 bases, in that order; junction bases with no gene match: 10. DNA for the CDR3: TGTGCCAGCAGCCCGAGTGGGACAGGGGGCGCGTACTATGGCTACACCTTC. Protein sequence: CASSPSGTGGAYYGYTF.

The chain has TRBV19 and TRBJ1-5, with D uncertain. V shed 10 bases and J shed 0 bases, with 16 bases lying between them. Germline V gene data show CDR1 as LNHDA and CDR2 as SQIVND (reference sequence). The CDR3 covers 15 residues. Here the CDR3 DNA reads TGTGCCACCCAAGGGAGCCCTTATAGCAATCAGCCCCAGCATTTT. Protein: CATQGSPYSNQPQHF. Variable domain in full (rest from reference TRBV19 and TRBJ1-5): DGGITQSPKYLFRKEGQNVTLSCEQNLNHDAMYWYRQDPGQGLRLIYYSQIVNDFQKGDIAEGYSVSREKKESFPLTVTSAQKNPTAFYLCATQGSPYSNQPQHFGDGTRLSIL.

The chain recombines TRBV29-1 with TRBJ2-3, with 8 bases aligning to TRBD1. Per germline, CDR1 SQVTM and CDR2 ANQGSEA. The CDR3 covers 13 residues. J gave up 3 bases and V 8 bases, and 7 bases lay outside the gene matches. CDR3 loop: CSTWTGNTDTQYF. CDR3 DNA sequence: TGCAGCACTTGGACAGGGAATACAGATACGCAGTATTTT.

There are many counts of this clone. The chain uses TRBV11-3 and TRBJ1-1, with no clear D. The ends were cut back, 4 bases at V and 4 bases at J, with 13 bases in the middle. CDR1 is SGHNT and CDR2 is YENEEA in the germline V gene. The length of the CDR3 is 14 residues. This CDR3 reads CASSSLMEGTEAFF. CDR3 bases: TGTGCCAGCAGCTCTCTAATGGAGGGCACTGAAGCTTTCTTT.

In its sample, this clone ranks as large (0.1 to 1%). The V call is TRBV19, the J call TRBJ1-5; no clear D gene. This CDR3 has 12 amino acids. The ends were cut back, 6 bases at V and 1 base at J, with 4 bases in the middle. Germline V gives CDR1 LNHDA, CDR2 SQIVND (reference sequence). The CDR3 sequence: CASSFSNQPQHF. The DNA of the CDR3 is TGTGCCAGTAGCTTCAGCAATCAGCCCCAGCATTTT.

The chain combines TRBV19 with TRBJ1-5; possible D gene TRBD1, 5 bases. This CDR3 comprises 15 residues. V was shortened by 1 base and J by 3 bases, with 10 bases between the two germline ends. Germline CDR1 is LNHDA and CDR2 is SQIVND (reference sequence). The CDR3 spells CASSIGGTSNQPQHF. The CDR3, as DNA: TGTGCCAGTAGTATAGGAGGGACGTCCAATCAGCCCCAGCATTTT.